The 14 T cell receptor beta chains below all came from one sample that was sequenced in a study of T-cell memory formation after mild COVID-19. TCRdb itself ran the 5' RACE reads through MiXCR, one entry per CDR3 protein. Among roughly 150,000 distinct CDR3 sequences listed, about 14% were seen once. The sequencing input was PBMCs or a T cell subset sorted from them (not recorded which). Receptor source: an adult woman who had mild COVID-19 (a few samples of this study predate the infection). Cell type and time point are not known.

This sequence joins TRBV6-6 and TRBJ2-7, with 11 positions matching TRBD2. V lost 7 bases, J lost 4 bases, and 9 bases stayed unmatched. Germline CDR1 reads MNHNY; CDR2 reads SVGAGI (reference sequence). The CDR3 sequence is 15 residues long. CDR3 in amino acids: CASTLLAGDAYEQYF. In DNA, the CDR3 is TGTGCCAGCACCCTACTAGCGGGAGATGCGTACGAGCAGTACTTC.

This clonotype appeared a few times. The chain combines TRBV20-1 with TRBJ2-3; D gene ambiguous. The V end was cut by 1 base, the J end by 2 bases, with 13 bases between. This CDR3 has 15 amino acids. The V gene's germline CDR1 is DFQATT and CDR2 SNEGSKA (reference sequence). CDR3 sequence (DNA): TGCAGTGCTAGAGGGGGTTGGCAGGTCACAGATACGCAGTATTTT. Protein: CSARGGWQVTDTQYF.

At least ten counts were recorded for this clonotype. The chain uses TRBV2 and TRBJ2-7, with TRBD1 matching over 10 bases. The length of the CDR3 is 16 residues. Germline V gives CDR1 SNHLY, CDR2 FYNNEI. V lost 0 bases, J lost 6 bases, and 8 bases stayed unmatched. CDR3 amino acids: CASSEALDRGAVEQYF. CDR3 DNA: TGTGCCAGCAGTGAAGCCTTGGACAGGGGGGCTGTCGAGCAGTACTTC.

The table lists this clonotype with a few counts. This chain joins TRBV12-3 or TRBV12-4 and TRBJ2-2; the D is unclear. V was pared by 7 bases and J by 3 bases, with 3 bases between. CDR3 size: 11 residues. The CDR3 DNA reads TGTGCCAGCACCCACACCGGGGAGCTGTTTTTT. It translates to CASTHTGELFF.

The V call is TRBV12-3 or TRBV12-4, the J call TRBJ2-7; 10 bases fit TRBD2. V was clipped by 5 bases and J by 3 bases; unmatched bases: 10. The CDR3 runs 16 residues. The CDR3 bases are TGTGCCAGCAGTCCTGCTTTAGGGACTAGCGTCTACGAGCAGTACTTC. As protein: CASSPALGTSVYEQYF.

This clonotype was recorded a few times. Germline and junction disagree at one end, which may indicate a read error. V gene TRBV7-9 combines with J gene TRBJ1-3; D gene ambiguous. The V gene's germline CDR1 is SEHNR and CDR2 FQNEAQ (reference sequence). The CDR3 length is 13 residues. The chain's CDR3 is CASSLANGNTIYF. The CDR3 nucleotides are TGTGCCAGCAGCCTAGCGAATGGAAACACCATATATTTT.

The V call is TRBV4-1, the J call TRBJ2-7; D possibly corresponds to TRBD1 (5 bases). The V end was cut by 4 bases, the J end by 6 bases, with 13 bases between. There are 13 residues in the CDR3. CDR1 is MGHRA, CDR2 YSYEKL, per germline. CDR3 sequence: CASSRAQDREQYF. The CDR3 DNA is TGCGCCAGCAGCCGAGCACAGGATCGCGAGCAGTACTTC.

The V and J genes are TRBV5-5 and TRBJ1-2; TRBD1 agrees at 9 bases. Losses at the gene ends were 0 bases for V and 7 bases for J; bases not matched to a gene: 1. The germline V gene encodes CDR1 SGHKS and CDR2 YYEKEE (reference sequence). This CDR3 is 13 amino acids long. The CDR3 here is CASSLDRGPGYTF. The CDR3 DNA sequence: TGTGCCAGCAGCTTGGACAGGGGGCCTGGCTACACCTTC.

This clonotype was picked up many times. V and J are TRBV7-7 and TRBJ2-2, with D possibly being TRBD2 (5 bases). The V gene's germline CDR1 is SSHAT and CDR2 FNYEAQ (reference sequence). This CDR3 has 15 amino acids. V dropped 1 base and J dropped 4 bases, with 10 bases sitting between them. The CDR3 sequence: CASSLVPGSTGELFF. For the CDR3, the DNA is TGTGCCAGCAGCTTAGTTCCGGGATCCACCGGGGAGCTGTTTTTT.

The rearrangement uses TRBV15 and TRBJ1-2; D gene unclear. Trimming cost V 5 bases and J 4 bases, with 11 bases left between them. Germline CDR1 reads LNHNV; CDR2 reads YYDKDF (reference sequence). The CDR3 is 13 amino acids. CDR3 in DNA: TGTGCCACCAGCCACAGAGACACCTATGGCTACACCTTC. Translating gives CATSHRDTYGYTF.

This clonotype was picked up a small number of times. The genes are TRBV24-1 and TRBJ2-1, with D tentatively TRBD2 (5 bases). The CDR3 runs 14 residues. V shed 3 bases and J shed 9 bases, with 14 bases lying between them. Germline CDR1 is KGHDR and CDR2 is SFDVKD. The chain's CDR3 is CATSDVAAAGEQFF. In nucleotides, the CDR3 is TGTGCCACCAGTGATGTCGCCGCGGCGGGTGAGCAGTTCTTC.

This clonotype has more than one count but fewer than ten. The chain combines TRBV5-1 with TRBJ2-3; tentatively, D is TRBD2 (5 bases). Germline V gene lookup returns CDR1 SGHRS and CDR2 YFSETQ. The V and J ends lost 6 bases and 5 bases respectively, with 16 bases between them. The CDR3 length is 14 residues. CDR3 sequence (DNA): TGCGCCAGCACCTCTGGACTGTCAAGAGATACGCAGTATTTT. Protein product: CASTSGLSRDTQYF. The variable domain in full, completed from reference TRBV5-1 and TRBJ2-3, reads KAGVTQTPRYLIKTRGQQVTLSCSPISGHRSVSWYQQTPGQGLQFLFEYFSETQRNKGNFPGRFSGRQFSNSRSEMNVSTLELGDSALYLCASTSGLSRDTQYFGPGTRLTVL.

CDR3 nucleotide sequence: TGTGCCAGCAGTTTGATTGCCGGGACAGGGAGTAATCAGCCCCAGCATTTT. Translated: CASSLIAGTGSNQPQHF. The genes are TRBV6-6 and TRBJ1-5; TRBD1 matches at 9 bases. Trimming removed 4 bases from V and 4 bases from J; junction bases left unmatched: 11. The V gene's germline CDR1 is MNHNY and CDR2 SVGAGI (reference sequence). The length of the CDR3 is 17 residues.

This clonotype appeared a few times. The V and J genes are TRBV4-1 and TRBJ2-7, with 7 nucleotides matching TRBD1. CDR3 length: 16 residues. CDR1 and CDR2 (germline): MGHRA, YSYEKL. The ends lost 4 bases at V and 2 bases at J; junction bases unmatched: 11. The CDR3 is CASSPLLGGYTYEQYF. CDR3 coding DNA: TGCGCCAGCAGCCCGCTTCTAGGGGGCTATACCTACGAGCAGTACTTC.